This note documents a single T cell receptor beta chain sequence. As originally analysed: Estimation of nucleated cell counts was performed using reference gene primer amplification. Clones were read by immunoSEQ multiplex PCR, and TCRdb kept only the in-frame ones, dropping some. V and J calls and clone size are given by that table; D and trimming were obtained from the DNA. The sample contains roughly 150,000 clones, around 90% of which appear only once. The data belong to a study of blood T cell repertoires in COVID-19. Across the study: COVID-19 samples from acute and convalescent phases originated in the United States, Italy and Spain. Nucleic acid was either cDNA or gDNA, and it came from T cells, B-cell-depleted T cells, or PBMCs.

This clonotype originated in a woman of 80 years or more with acute or convalescent COVID-19. Sequences were obtained from peripheral blood.

The CDR3 nucleotides are TGTGCCATCAGTGAGTCGGGACGGAGGGCCTATGGCTACACCTTC. It translates to CAISESGRRAYGYTF. The rearrangement uses TRBV10-3 and TRBJ1-2; D perhaps matches TRBD1 (5 bases). V was shortened by 0 bases and J by 4 bases, with 12 bases between the two germline ends. Per germline, CDR1 ENHRY and CDR2 SYGVKD. The CDR3 sequence is 15 residues long.